These 23 T cell receptor beta chains were sequenced from one sample in a study of T cell responses to AZD1222 COVID-19 vaccine listed by TCRdb under 2021. The meaning of the sample's time point label: baseline before first vaccination. To prepare the library, the immunoSEQ multiplex PCR assay was applied. Entries here come from immuneACCESS through TCRdb and include only in-frame sequences with V and J called. Some clones fail to appear in such tables; in the studies checked, an unresolved V gene covers under half of the shortfall, and the cause of the remainder is unknown. Within this sample are about 100,000 clones, with just under 90% of them counted one time only. 3% to 3.5% of the sample is in the top ten clones. Sequences were derived from peripheral blood, sampled on day 0 of AZD1222 vaccination. Source of these receptors: an adult in good health.

The table lists this clone with a count of one. This sequence joins TRBV6-5 and TRBJ2-7; tentatively, D is TRBD2 (5 bases). Germline V gene sequence: CDR1 MNHEY, CDR2 SVGAGI. The CDR3 consists of 13 residues. The ends were cut back, 7 bases at V and 0 bases at J, with 10 bases in the middle. CDR3 in DNA: TGTGCCAGCAAGGAGCGGAGCTCCTACGAGCAGTACTTC. This codes for CASKERSSYEQYF.

This clone has just one count. The genes are TRBV20-1 and TRBJ2-1; 9 bases are shared with TRBD2. The CDR3 has 16 amino acids. The trim removed 3 bases at V and 4 bases at J, leaving 10 bases unmatched. Germline CDR1 DFQATT, CDR2 SNEGSKA (reference sequence). For the CDR3, the DNA is TGCAGTGCTAGTGGGCTAGCGGGGTCCATTTACAATGAGCAGTTCTTC. This gives the protein CSASGLAGSIYNEQFF.

This chain uses TRBV7-9 with TRBJ1-6; D gene uncertain. The CDR3 sequence is 15 residues long. CDR1 is SEHNR, CDR2 FQNEAQ, per germline (reference sequence). The V end lost 1 base, the J end lost 8 bases, and 12 bases lay between the germline ends. CDR3 nucleotides: TGTGCCAGCAGCTTAGGCCTCGGCATTGATTCACCCCTCCACTTT. Protein sequence: CASSLGLGIDSPLHF.

The V call is TRBV18, the J call TRBJ1-6; D is unclear. The CDR3 is made up of 14 amino acids. Per germline, CDR1 KGHSH and CDR2 LQKENI. V lost 3 bases and J 7 bases, leaving 10 bases between the germline ends. CDR3 amino acids: CASSPGPWNSPLHF. CDR3 bases: TGTGCCAGCTCACCGGGTCCTTGGAATTCACCCCTCCACTTT.

This chain links TRBV7-3 with TRBJ2-6, with D possibly matching TRBD1 (6 bases). The CDR3 has 15 amino acids. Trimming pared 4 bases from V and 4 bases from J, leaving 11 bases between. Germline CDR1 is SGHTA and CDR2 is FQGTGA. CDR3 loop: CASSSQGTGANVLTF. CDR3 sequence (DNA): TGTGCCAGCAGCTCACAGGGTACCGGGGCCAACGTCCTGACTTTC.

The chain combines TRBV5-8 with TRBJ2-2, with 8 nucleotides matching TRBD2. Trimming at V came to 4 bases and at J to 6 bases, leaving 14 bases not matched to a gene. This CDR3 has 17 amino acids. The germline CDR1 and CDR2 sequences are SGHTS and YDEGEE. CDR3 sequence reads: CASSPGVAGNGPGELFF. In DNA, the CDR3 is TGTGCCAGCAGCCCGGGGGTAGCGGGGAATGGACCCGGGGAGCTGTTTTTT. The full variable domain, rest sourced from reference TRBV5-8 and TRBJ2-2, is EAGVTQSPTHLIKTRGQQATLRCSPISGHTSVYWYQQALGLGLQFLLWYDEGEERNRGNFPPRFSGRQFPNYSSELNVNALELEDSALYLCASSPGVAGNGPGELFFGEGSRLTVL.

The chain carries TRBV5-1 and TRBJ1-1; D call uncertain. CDR3 length: 14 residues. The V end was cut by 1 base, the J end by 4 bases, with 11 bases between. Germline assignment: CDR1 SGHRS and CDR2 YFSETQ. CDR3: CASSLSASSTEAFF. The CDR3 region has the DNA TGCGCCAGCAGCTTGTCAGCGAGTAGCACTGAAGCTTTCTTT.

This chain connects TRBV28 to TRBJ2-3, with 14 bases that match TRBD2. CDR1 and CDR2 (germline): MDHEN, SYDVKM. With 7 bases clipped from V and 6 bases from J, the junction kept 9 bases outside the gene matches. The CDR3 sequence is 16 residues long. CDR3 region: CASILGTSGGRDTQYF. CDR3 sequence (DNA): TGTGCCAGCATTCTCGGGACTAGCGGGGGTAGGGATACGCAGTATTTT.

This clone was observed a few times. V usage is TRBV4-1 and J usage is TRBJ1-5, with a possible D match to TRBD1 (5 bases). V was cut by 5 bases and J by 0 bases, with 11 bases left in between. The germline CDR1 and CDR2 sequences are MGHRA and YSYEKL. CDR3 length: 15 amino acids. This CDR3 reads CASSRQGNSNQPQHF. The CDR3 bases are TGCGCCAGCAGCAGGCAGGGAAATAGCAATCAGCCCCAGCATTTT.

The rearrangement joins TRBV6-5 to TRBJ1-1; D unresolved. V lost 6 bases and J 11 bases, leaving 16 bases between the germline ends. The germline V gene has CDR1 MNHEY and CDR2 SVGAGI. CDR3 length equals 12 residues. CDR3 sequence reads: CASSQTTRAAFF. For the CDR3, the DNA is TGTGCCAGCAGCCAAACTACGAGGGCCGCTTTCTTT.

The chain employs TRBV10-3 and TRBJ1-1; D possibly corresponds to TRBD1 (5 bases). Between the trimmed V and J ends, which lost 3 bases and 5 bases, there was a span of 10 bases. CDR3 length equals 13 residues. Germline V lookup: CDR1 ENHRY, CDR2 SYGVKD. The CDR3 protein is CAISDAWGTEAFF. The CDR3 DNA reads TGTGCCATCAGTGACGCGTGGGGGACTGAAGCTTTCTTT.

The rearrangement links TRBV27 to TRBJ2-7; no reliable D call. Germline V CDR1 and CDR2: MNHEY, SMNVEV (reference sequence). The V end was cut by 4 bases, the J end by 4 bases, with 2 bases between. The CDR3 runs to 10 residues. Here the CDR3 DNA reads TGTGCCAGCAGTTCGTACGAGCAGTACTTC. Its protein product is CASSSYEQYF.

The V gene is TRBV2, the J gene TRBJ1-5; maybe TRBD1 (5 bases). This CDR3 comprises 14 residues. CDR1 is SNHLY and CDR2 is FYNNEI in the germline V gene. Trimming removed 6 bases from V and 6 bases from J, with 15 bases in between. The DNA of the CDR3 is TGTGCCAGCAGCGCTCAGGGACGGGGTCAGCCCCAGCATTTT. Translating gives CASSAQGRGQPQHF. Together with reference TRBV2 and TRBJ1-5, the CDR3 gives the full variable domain: EPEVTQTPSHQVTQMGQEVILRCVPISNHLYFYWYRQILGQKVEFLVSFYNNEISEKSEIFDDQFSVERPDGSNFTLKIRSTKLEDSAMYFCASSAQGRGQPQHFGDGTRLSIL.

This rearrangement joins TRBV12-3 or TRBV12-4 to TRBJ1-3, with D uncertain. The CDR3 has 13 residues. V dropped 2 bases and J dropped 6 bases, with 8 bases sitting between them. The CDR3 bases are TGTGCCAGCAGTTTAATCGGGTCAAACACCATATATTTT. Its translation: CASSLIGSNTIYF.

The chain has TRBV3-1 (or the pseudogene TRBV3-2) and TRBJ1-2; D is undetermined. V lost 4 bases, J lost 8 bases, and 8 bases lay in between. This CDR3 spans 11 amino acids. Germline V gives CDR1 LGHDT, CDR2 YNNKEL (reference sequence). Here the CDR3 DNA reads TGTGCCAGCAGCCTTGGGAGAGGCTACACCTTC. This sequence encodes CASSLGRGYTF.

The V and J genes are TRBV10-3 and TRBJ1-6, with D possibly being TRBD1 (6 bases). Trimming left V 5 bases short and J 6 bases short, with 11 bases between. The CDR3 length is 14 residues. Germline V lookup: CDR1 ENHRY, CDR2 SYGVKD. The CDR3 reads CAISTGQFNSPLHF. In DNA form, the CDR3 reads TGTGCCATCAGTACAGGACAGTTTAATTCACCCCTCCACTTT.

The chain carries TRBV19 and TRBJ1-5; D possibly corresponds to TRBD1 (6 bases). There are 18 residues in the CDR3. CDR1 is LNHDA and CDR2 is SQIVND in the germline V gene (reference sequence). Trimming cost V 1 base and J 0 bases, with 16 bases left between them. The CDR3 loop is CASSIAPIQGYSNQPQHF. For the CDR3, the DNA is TGTGCCAGTAGTATAGCGCCAATACAGGGTTATAGCAATCAGCCCCAGCATTTT.

The gene calls are TRBV5-1 and TRBJ2-5; 10 bases agree with TRBD2. The V and J ends lost 0 bases and 2 bases, in that order; junction bases with no gene match: 7. Germline V gene lookup returns CDR1 SGHRS and CDR2 YFSETQ. The CDR3 runs 17 residues. CDR3 DNA sequence: TGCGCCAGCAGCTTGGTGGGTCTAGCGGGGGTACAAGAGACCCAGTACTTC. Translating gives CASSLVGLAGVQETQYF.

The J gene is TRBJ2-1, the V gene TRBV4-2; TRBD2 matches 7 bases. V shed 2 bases, J shed 7 bases, and the junction held 11 bases outside the gene matches. Germline V lookup: CDR1 LGHNA, CDR2 YNFKEQ. CDR3 length: 16 residues. The CDR3 spells CASSQRAGSLLNEQFF. CDR3 in DNA: TGTGCCAGCAGCCAAAGAGCGGGGAGTCTATTGAATGAGCAGTTCTTC.

V and J are TRBV19 and TRBJ1-5, with TRBD1 matching over 12 bases. CDR3 size: 17 residues. With 5 bases clipped from V and 4 bases from J, the junction kept 9 bases outside the gene matches. Germline V gene sequence: CDR1 LNHDA, CDR2 SQIVND (reference sequence). The CDR3 loop is CASSGDRGLSPNQPQHF. Written as DNA, the CDR3 is TGTGCCAGTAGTGGGGACAGGGGGCTTTCCCCAAATCAGCCCCAGCATTTT.

The chain links TRBV7-9 to TRBJ1-2; unclear D gene. The CDR3 is 12 residues long. Germline V gene lookup returns CDR1 SEHNR and CDR2 FQNEAQ (reference sequence). Trimming stripped 5 bases from V and 8 bases from J, with 12 bases between. The CDR3 region is CASSAHTEGYTF. The CDR3 region has the DNA TGTGCCAGCAGCGCCCACACAGAAGGCTACACCTTC. Looking up the rest from reference TRBV7-9 and TRBJ1-2 gives the full variable domain: DTGVSQNPRHKITKRGQNVTFRCDPISEHNRLYWYRQTLGQGPEFLTYFQNEAQLEKSRLLSDRFSAERPKGSFSTLEIQRTEQGDSAMYLCASSAHTEGYTFGSGTRLTVV.

The chain is built from TRBV19 and TRBJ1-2, with D perhaps TRBD1 (6 bases). The V and J ends lost 5 bases and 5 bases respectively, with 9 bases between them. The germline gives CDR1 LNHDA, CDR2 SQIVND (reference sequence). This CDR3 spans 12 amino acids. CDR3 in DNA: TGTGCCAGTAGTTTACAGGGATATGGCTACACCTTC. Residues: CASSLQGYGYTF.

This rearrangement joins TRBV6-5 to TRBJ2-5; 8 bases fit TRBD2. The CDR3 runs 16 residues. Germline lookup yields CDR1 MNHEY and CDR2 SVGAGI. J gave up 7 bases and V 2 bases, and 12 bases lay outside the gene matches. The CDR3 reads CASSYGRGATPGTQYF. CDR3 DNA sequence: TGTGCCAGCAGTTACGGGCGGGGGGCCACCCCGGGGACCCAGTACTTC.